The 27 T cell receptor beta chains reported below all come from one sample, sequenced in a study of tumor-infiltrating lymphocytes in primary liver carcinoma. DNA and RNA were both co-extracted from about 20-30 mg of bulk tissue that had not been sorted. Production of TCR beta cDNA used 500 ng total RNA together with a constant-region primer. For TCR beta, libraries were produced by three nested multiplex PCR rounds using slightly modified ARM-PCR. Use of TRBV1-TRBV30 forward primers with a C-beta reverse primer characterized the first two PCR rounds, which lasted around 9 cycles each. TCRdb fed the multiplex PCR reads into MiXCR, producing one record per CDR3 protein. The table includes approximately 110,000 distinct CDR3 sequences, roughly four fifths detected once. Sequencing was carried out using liver tumor tissue from sampling region 3. Subset noted: tumor region T3, left-lateral pole. The receptors originated from a man aged 40-49 years with primary liver carcinoma and hepatitis B virus infection.

About this clonotype: No conserved phenylalanine or tryptophan ends this CDR3, so it is likely a read error. This chain joins TRBV5-1 and TRBJ1-2, with D unresolved. The CDR3 runs 15 residues. Germline V CDR1 and CDR2: SGHRS, YFSETQ. CDR3 bases: TGCGCGAGCAGCTTGGGCCAGCCTGCTAACTATAGCTACACCGTC. Translation gives CASSLGQPANYSYTV.

The chain is built from TRBV11-1 and TRBJ2-1; TRBD2 matches at 11 bases. This CDR3 region has 16 residues. CDR1 is SGHAT, CDR2 FQDESV, per germline (reference sequence). The V segment lost 5 bases and the J segment 3 bases; nucleotides outside the gene matches: 6. The CDR3 region has the DNA TGTGCCAGCAGCCCCATAGCGGGAGGGTTCTACAATGAGCAGTTCTTC. Translated: CASSPIAGGFYNEQFF.

On this clonotype: Compared with germline, one end of the junction differs, possibly owing to a read error. This rearrangement joins TRBV29-1 to TRBJ2-3; 11 bases align to TRBD2. The length of the CDR3 is 14 residues. Germline CDR1 SQVTM, CDR2 ANQGSEA. The CDR3 loop reads CRVAGLAGTDTQYF. CDR3 DNA sequence: TGCAGAGTTGCTGGACTAGCGGGTACAGATACGCAGTATTTT.

The genes are TRBV14 and TRBJ1-1; no clear D. V was clipped by 3 bases and J by 0 bases, with 8 bases between them. The CDR3 sequence is 14 residues long. Germline assignment: CDR1 SGHDN and CDR2 FVKESK. CDR3 nucleotides: TGTGCCAGCAGCCATGCAGATATGAACACTGAAGCTTTCTTT. This codes for CASSHADMNTEAFF.

In regard to this clonotype: A much larger clone lies a single base off, so this may be a read error. The gene calls are TRBV2 and TRBJ2-7; D could derive from TRBD1 or TRBD2 (6 bases each). The V gene lost 7 bases and the J gene lost 3 bases, with 13 bases spanning the gap. In germline, CDR1 is SNHLY, CDR2 FYNNEI. The CDR3 is made up of 13 amino acids. CDR3 region: CASTGGVGYEQYF. The DNA for the CDR3 is TGTGCCAGCACCGGGGGCGTTGGCTACGAGCAGTACTTC.

On this clonotype itself: A junction end diverges from the germline sequence, so it may reflect a read error. The chain is built from TRBV4-3 and TRBJ2-7; tentative D call: TRBD2 (6 bases). This CDR3 contains 15 residues. Germline V gene data show CDR1 as LGHNA and CDR2 as YSLEER. The CDR3 spells CGSSQEYGSNYVQYF. The DNA for the CDR3 is TGCGGCAGCAGCCAAGAGTACGGGAGTAACTACGTGCAGTACTTC.

A word on this clonotype: A read error may produce the germline difference seen at one junction end. The chain combines TRBV4-3 with TRBJ2-5, with 10 bases that match TRBD2. CDR3 length: 15 residues. CDR1 LGHNA and CDR2 YSLEER come from the germline V gene. The CDR3 loop is CASSQYLAGEETQYF. The CDR3 DNA is TGCGCCAGCAGCCAATATCTAGCGGGGGAAGAGACTCAGTACTTC.

On this clonotype itself: One junction end disagrees with the germline gene, perhaps due to a read error. This rearrangement joins TRBV24-1 to TRBJ2-7, with 10 bases fitting TRBD1. Germline V lookup: CDR1 KGHDR, CDR2 SFDVKD. This CDR3 comprises 15 residues. CDR3 amino acids: CATRWPGQGSYERYF. The CDR3 DNA reads TGTGCCACTAGGTGGCCGGGACAGGGGTCCTACGAGCGGTACTTC.

As to this clonotype: The junction departs from germline at one end; a sequencing error may be responsible. The V and J genes are TRBV11-2 and TRBJ1-5, with D maybe TRBD1 (5 bases). The germline V gene encodes CDR1 SGHAT and CDR2 FQNNGV. The CDR3 covers 17 residues. The DNA for the CDR3 is TGTGCCAGCAGCTTAGTAGGGGTAACGGGGAGCAGTCAGTCCCAGCATTTT. Its protein product is CASSLVGVTGSSQSQHF. Full variable domain (remainder filled in from reference TRBV11-2 and TRBJ1-5): EAGVAQSPRYKIIEKRQSVAFWCNPISGHATLYWYQQILGQGPKLLIQFQNNGVVDDSQLPKDRFSAERLKGVDSTLKIQPAKLEDSAVYLCASSLVGVTGSSQSQHFGDGTRLSIL.

Note on this clonotype: It is likely a read error, because the conserved phenylalanine at the end of the CDR3 is missing. The chain employs TRBV29-1 and TRBJ2-3; TRBD2 might be the D (5 bases). Germline V gene sequence: CDR1 SQVTM, CDR2 ANQGSEA. CDR3 length: 13 residues. CDR3 DNA: TGCAGCGTTGATGCCAATCAAGCGGATATGCAGTATTCT. As protein: CSVDANQADMQYS.

Remarks on this clonotype: One junction end does not reproduce the germline sequence, and a read error may be involved. This chain links TRBV5-5 with TRBJ1-2; no clear D. The germline CDR1 and CDR2 sequences are SGHKS and YYEKEE (reference sequence). This CDR3 comprises 15 residues. The CDR3 reads CASSLGRSANYGYTF. In DNA, the CDR3 is TGTGCTAGCAGCTTGGGCAGGTCAGCTAACTATGGCTACACCTTC. Together with reference TRBV5-5 and TRBJ1-2, the CDR3 gives the full variable domain: DAGVTQSPTHLIKTRGQQVTLRCSPISGHKSVSWYQQVLGQGPQFIFQYYEKEERGRGNFPDRFSARQFPNYSSELNVNALLLGDSALYLCASSLGRSANYGYTFGSGTRLTVV.

Points on this clonotype: No conserved phenylalanine or tryptophan is present at the end of the CDR3, so a read error is the likely explanation. The chain has TRBV4-2 and TRBJ2-5; 11 nucleotides match TRBD2. The CDR3 has 20 amino acids. V was pared by 0 bases and J by 5 bases, with 17 bases of the junction left unmatched. Germline V lookup: CDR1 LGHNA, CDR2 YNFKEQ. In DNA, the CDR3 is TGTGCCAGCAGCCAAGAGTCCGTGACTAGCGGGATCTCGCCGCGGGAGACCCAGTACTTA. This translates into CASSQESVTSGISPRETQYL.

A note on this clonotype: Sequence at one end of the junction differs from germline and may be a read error. CDR3 sequence reads: CASSAVTGRVNNEQFF. Written as DNA, the CDR3 is TGTGCTAGCAGTGCCGTAACGGGAAGGGTAAACAATGAGCAGTTCTTC. This chain connects TRBV14 to TRBJ2-1; maybe TRBD2 (5 bases). CDR1 is SGHDN and CDR2 is FVKESK in the germline V gene. The CDR3 is 16 residues long. The variable domain in full, completed from reference TRBV14 and TRBJ2-1, reads EAGVTQFPSHSVIEKGQTVTLRCDPISGHDNLYWYRRVMGKEIKFLLHFVKESKQDESGMPNNRFLAERTGGTYSTLKVQPAELEDSGVYFCASSAVTGRVNNEQFFGPGTRLTVL.

This clonotype counts as medium-sized. The chain is built from TRBV12-3 or TRBV12-4 and TRBJ2-1; D gene uncertain. The CDR3 is made up of 12 amino acids. The V and J ends lost 3 bases and 7 bases respectively, with 7 bases between them. CDR3 residues: CASSLLGNEQFF. The CDR3 DNA is TGTGCCAGCAGTTTGTTGGGGAATGAGCAGTTCTTC.

As for this clonotype: One end of the junction varies from germline; a read error may be responsible. The gene calls are TRBV4-3 and TRBJ1-6, with D perhaps matching TRBD1 (6 bases). The CDR3 totals 20 residues. CDR1 is LGHNA, CDR2 YSLEER, per germline. CDR3 DNA sequence: TGCGCCAGTAGCCAAGATCTCCAAGGGCAGGGGTCGTCCGATAATTCACACCTCCACTTT. It translates to CASSQDLQGQGSSDNSHLHF.

About this clonotype itself: Possible read error: a much larger clone is one base away. The J gene is TRBJ2-1, the V gene TRBV24-1; TRBD2 matches at 10 bases. Germline V CDR1 and CDR2: KGHDR, SFDVKD. J was trimmed by 9 bases and V by 6 bases; bases with no gene match: 22. The CDR3 has 19 residues. The CDR3 protein is CATSSNTGTSVRAGGEQFF. The CDR3 coding sequence is TGTGCCACCAGTTCCAATACCGGGACTAGCGTGAGGGCCGGGGGTGAGCAGTTCTTC.

Note on this clonotype: Germline is not matched at one junction end, which may reflect a read error. The chain recombines TRBV29-1 with TRBJ1-1; D call uncertain. The germline V gene has CDR1 SQVTM and CDR2 ANQGSEA. The CDR3 is made up of 13 amino acids. In DNA, the CDR3 is TGCAGCGTCTCGAATCGGGTGGGAACTGAGGCTTTCTTT. This gives the protein CSVSNRVGTEAFF.

A note on this clonotype: At one end, the junction sequence differs from germline, possibly due to a read error. J is TRBJ1-2 and V is TRBV4-1; a possible D gene is TRBD1 (5 bases). The CDR3 runs 16 residues. Per the germline V gene, CDR1 is MGHRA and CDR2 is YSYEKL. This CDR3 is CASSQTCGEGNYDYTF. For the CDR3, the DNA is TGCGCCAGCAGCCAAACATGTGGGGAGGGGAACTATGACTACACCTTC.

In regard to this clonotype: One end of the junction does not line up with germline, which may come from a read error. The chain combines TRBV12-3 or TRBV12-4 with TRBJ1-2; 7 nucleotides match TRBD1. The CDR3 sequence is 13 residues long. As DNA, the CDR3 is TGTGCCAGCAGCCCGGGACAGAACTATGGCCACACCTTC. Its protein product is CASSPGQNYGHTF.

The genes are TRBV11-2 and TRBJ2-7; no clear D gene. Germline V gives CDR1 SGHAT, CDR2 FQNNGV. The CDR3 extends over 14 amino acids. The V gene lost 1 base and the J gene lost 8 bases, with 15 bases spanning the gap. The CDR3 loop reads CASSLVRVVHKQYF. The DNA for the CDR3 is TGTGCCAGCAGCTTAGTTCGGGTCGTCCACAAGCAGTACTTC.

J is TRBJ2-1 and V is TRBV12-3 or TRBV12-4; D uncertain. This CDR3 region has 13 residues. CDR3 bases: TGTTCCAACACCGACCAGAGTGGCAATGAGCAGTTCTTC. It encodes CSNTDQSGNEQFF.

As to this clonotype: A much larger clonotype is one base distant, so this may be a read error. This rearrangement joins TRBV20-1 to TRBJ2-7; 9 bases line up with TRBD1. Germline-derived CDR1 and CDR2 are DFQATT and SNEGSKA (reference sequence). There are 12 residues in the CDR3. The V segment lost 7 bases and the J segment 5 bases; nucleotides outside the gene matches: 6. The CDR3 here is CSVPRQGDEQYF. CDR3 DNA: TGCAGTGTCCCTCGACAGGGGGACGAGCAGTACTTC.

CDR3 protein: CASSHGISSEQYF. Here the CDR3 DNA reads TGTGCCAGCAGCCATGGAATTAGTTCCGAGCAGTACTTC. This chain joins TRBV4-2 and TRBJ2-4; D unclear. Matching the DNA end better, TRBJ2-7 makes the J call doubtful. CDR3 length equals 13 residues. Germline V gene sequence: CDR1 LGHNA, CDR2 YNFKEQ.

Comment on this clonotype: At one end the junction does not follow the germline gene, possibly because of a read error. The rearrangement links TRBV7-8 to TRBJ2-3; 7 bases line up with TRBD1. This CDR3 has 15 amino acids. CDR1 SGHVS and CDR2 FQNEAQ come from the germline V gene. The CDR3 loop reads CATSTRTGHTDMQYF. The CDR3 DNA reads as TGTGCCACCAGCACACGGACAGGACACACAGATATGCAGTATTTT.

This clonotype was seen just once. The CDR3 carries no conserved terminal phenylalanine or tryptophan, so it likely arises from a read error. The CDR3 DNA sequence: TGTGCCAGTAGTTCGGCAGGGCTGGCTTTCGTT. This translates into CASSSAGLAFV. The rearrangement uses TRBV6-2 or TRBV6-3 and TRBJ1-1; D is perhaps TRBD1 (5 bases). The CDR3 sequence is 11 residues long. CDR1 and CDR2 (germline): MNHEY, SVGEGT.

This chain connects TRBV29-1 to TRBJ1-1; D is ambiguous. Trimming cost V 5 bases and J 4 bases, with 20 bases left between them. CDR3 size: 15 residues. Germline CDR1 and CDR2: SQVTM and ANQGSEA. For the CDR3, the DNA is TGCAGCGTTCAGGCTGGGTGGGGAATGAGCACTGAAGCTTTCTTT. Its translation is CSVQAGWGMSTEAFF.

Of note for this clonotype: The final CDR3 position lacks the conserved phenylalanine or tryptophan, pointing to a likely read error. The chain carries TRBV6-5 and TRBJ2-3; TRBD2 agrees at 11 bases. The CDR3 covers 15 residues. Germline assignment: CDR1 MNHEY and CDR2 SVGAGI. The chain's CDR3 is CASNPRLAGTDTQYS. The CDR3 nucleotides read TGTGCGAGCAACCCAAGACTAGCGGGAACAGATACGCAGTATTCT.